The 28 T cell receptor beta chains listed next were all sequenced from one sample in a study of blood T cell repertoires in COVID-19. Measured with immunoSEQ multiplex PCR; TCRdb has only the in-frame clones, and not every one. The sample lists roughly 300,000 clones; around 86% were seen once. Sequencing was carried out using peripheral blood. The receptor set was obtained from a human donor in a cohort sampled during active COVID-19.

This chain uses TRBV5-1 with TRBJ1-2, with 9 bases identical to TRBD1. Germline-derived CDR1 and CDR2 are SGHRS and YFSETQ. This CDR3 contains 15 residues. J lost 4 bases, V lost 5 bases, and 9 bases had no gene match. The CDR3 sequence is CASRPPAGQGYGYTF. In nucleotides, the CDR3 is TGCGCCAGCAGACCACCAGCGGGACAGGGCTATGGCTACACCTTC.

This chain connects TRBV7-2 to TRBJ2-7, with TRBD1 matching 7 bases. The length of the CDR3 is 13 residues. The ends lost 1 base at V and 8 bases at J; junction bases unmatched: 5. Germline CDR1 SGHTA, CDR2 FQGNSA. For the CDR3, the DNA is TGTGCCAGCAGCTTAGAGGACAGGTTCAAGCAGTACTTC. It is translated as CASSLEDRFKQYF.

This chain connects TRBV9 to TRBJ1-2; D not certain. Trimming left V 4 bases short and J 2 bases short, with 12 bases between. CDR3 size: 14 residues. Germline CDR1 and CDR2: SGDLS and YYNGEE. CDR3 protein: CASSPTGLNYGYTF. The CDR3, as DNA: TGTGCCAGCAGCCCGACGGGGTTGAACTATGGCTACACCTTC.

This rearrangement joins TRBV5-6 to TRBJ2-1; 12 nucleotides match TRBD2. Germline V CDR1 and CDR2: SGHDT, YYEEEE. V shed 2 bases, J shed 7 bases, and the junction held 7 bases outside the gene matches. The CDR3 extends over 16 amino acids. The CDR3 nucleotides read TGTGCCAGCAGCTTCTGGACTAGCGGGGTCACTAATGAGCAGTTCTTC. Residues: CASSFWTSGVTNEQFF.

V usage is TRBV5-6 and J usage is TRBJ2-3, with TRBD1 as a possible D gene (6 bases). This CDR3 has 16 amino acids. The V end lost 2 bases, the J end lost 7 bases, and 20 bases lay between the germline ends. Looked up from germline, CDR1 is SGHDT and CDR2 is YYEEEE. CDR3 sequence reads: CASSFNGDIDGHTQYF. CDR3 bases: TGTGCCAGCAGCTTTAACGGGGACATCGATGGTCATACGCAGTATTTT. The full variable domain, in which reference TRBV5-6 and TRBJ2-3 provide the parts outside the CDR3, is DAGVTQSPTHLIKTRGQQVTLRCSPKSGHDTVSWYQQALGQGPQFIFQYYEEEERQRGNFPDRFSGHQFPNYSSELNVNALLLGDSALYLCASSFNGDIDGHTQYFGPGTRLTVL.

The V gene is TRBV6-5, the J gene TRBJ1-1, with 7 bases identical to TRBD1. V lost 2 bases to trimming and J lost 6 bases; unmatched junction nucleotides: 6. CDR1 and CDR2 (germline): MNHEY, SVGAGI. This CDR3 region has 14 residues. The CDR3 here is CASSYTTGLSEAFF. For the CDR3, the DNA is TGTGCCAGCAGTTACACGACAGGGCTTTCTGAAGCTTTCTTT.

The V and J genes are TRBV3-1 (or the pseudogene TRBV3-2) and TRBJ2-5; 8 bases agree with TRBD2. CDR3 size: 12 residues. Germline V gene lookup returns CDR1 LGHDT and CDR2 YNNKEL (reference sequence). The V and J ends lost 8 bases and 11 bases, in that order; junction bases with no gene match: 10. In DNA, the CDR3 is TGTGCCAGCTCCGCGGGGGGAGGCCAGCAGTACTTC. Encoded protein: CASSAGGGQQYF.

The CDR3 nucleotides read TGTGCCAGCAGGGGACAGGGGAATCAGCCCCAGCATTTT. Its protein product is CASRGQGNQPQHF. The rearrangement uses TRBV16 and TRBJ1-5; 10 bases match TRBD1. The CDR3 totals 13 residues. Germline trimming cut 6 bases from V and 4 bases from J; bases unmatched to any gene: 0. The germline CDR1 and CDR2 sequences are KGHSY and FQNENV.

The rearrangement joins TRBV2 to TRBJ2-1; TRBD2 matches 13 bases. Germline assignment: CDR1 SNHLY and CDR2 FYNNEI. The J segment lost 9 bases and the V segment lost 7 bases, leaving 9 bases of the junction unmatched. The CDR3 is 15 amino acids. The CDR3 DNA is TGTGCCAGCACCCAAGGACTAGCGGGAGTGATTGAGCAGTTCTTC. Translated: CASTQGLAGVIEQFF.

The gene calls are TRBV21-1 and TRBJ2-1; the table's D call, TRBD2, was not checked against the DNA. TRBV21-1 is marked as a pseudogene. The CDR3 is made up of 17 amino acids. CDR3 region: CASSKGLASTKYNEQFF. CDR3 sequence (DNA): TGTGCCAGCAGCAAAGGTTTAGCCTCAACAAAATACAATGAGCAGTTCTTC.

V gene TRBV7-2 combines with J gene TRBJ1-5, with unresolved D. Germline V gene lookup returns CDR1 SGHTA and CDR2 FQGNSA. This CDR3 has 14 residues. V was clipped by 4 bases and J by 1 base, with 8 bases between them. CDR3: CASSYDKSNQPQHF. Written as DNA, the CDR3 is TGTGCCAGCAGCTACGACAAAAGCAATCAGCCCCAGCATTTT.

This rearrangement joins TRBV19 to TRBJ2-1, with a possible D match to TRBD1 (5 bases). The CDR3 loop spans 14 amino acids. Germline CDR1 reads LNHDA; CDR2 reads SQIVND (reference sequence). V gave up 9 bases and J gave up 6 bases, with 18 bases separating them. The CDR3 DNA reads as TGTGCCAGCTCCAAAGCGACAGTTCTCAATGAGCAGTTCTTC. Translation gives CASSKATVLNEQFF.

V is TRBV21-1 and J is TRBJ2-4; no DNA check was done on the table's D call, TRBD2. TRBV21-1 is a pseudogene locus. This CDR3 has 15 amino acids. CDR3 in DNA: TGTGCCAGCAGCAAAGGCGGGGTGTGGGAGAACATTCAGTACTTC. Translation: CASSKGGVWENIQYF.

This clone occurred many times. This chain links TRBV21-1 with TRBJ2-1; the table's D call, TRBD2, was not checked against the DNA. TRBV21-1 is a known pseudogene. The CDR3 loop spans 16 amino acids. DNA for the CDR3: TGTGCCAGCAGCTCCCCTAGCGAGAGCTCCTACAATGAGCAGTTCTTC. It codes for CASSSPSESSYNEQFF.

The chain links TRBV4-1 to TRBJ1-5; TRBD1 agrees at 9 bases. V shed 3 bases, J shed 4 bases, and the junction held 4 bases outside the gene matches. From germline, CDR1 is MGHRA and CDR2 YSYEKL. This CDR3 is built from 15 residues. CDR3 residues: CASSHDRGYNQPQHF. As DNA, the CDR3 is TGCGCCAGCAGCCACGACAGGGGGTATAATCAGCCCCAGCATTTT.

The CDR3 DNA follows: TGTGCCAGCAGCCAAGATTCGGGACTTCTTAGCAAAAACATTCAGTACTTC. Its translation is CASSQDSGLLSKNIQYF. The chain recombines TRBV3-1 (or the pseudogene TRBV3-2) with TRBJ2-4, with a tentative D call TRBD2 (6 bases). V lost 0 bases and J 3 bases, leaving 15 bases between the germline ends. The germline gives CDR1 LGHDT, CDR2 YNNKEL (reference sequence). This CDR3 spans 17 amino acids.

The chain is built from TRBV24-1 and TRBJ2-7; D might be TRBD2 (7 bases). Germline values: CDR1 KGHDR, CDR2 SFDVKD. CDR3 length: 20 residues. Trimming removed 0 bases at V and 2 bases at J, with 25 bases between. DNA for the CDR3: TGTGCCACCAGTGATTTGCCGAGCAGTGCCAGGGGAGGGGACACCTACGAGCAGTACTTC. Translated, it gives CATSDLPSSARGGDTYEQYF.

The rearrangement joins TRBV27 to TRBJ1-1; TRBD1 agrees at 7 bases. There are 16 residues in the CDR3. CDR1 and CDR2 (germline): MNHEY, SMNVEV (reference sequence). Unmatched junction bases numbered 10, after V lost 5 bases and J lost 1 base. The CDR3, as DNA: TGTGCCAGCAGTCCCAGGGGGACACTTCGGAACACTGAAGCTTTCTTT. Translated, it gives CASSPRGTLRNTEAFF.

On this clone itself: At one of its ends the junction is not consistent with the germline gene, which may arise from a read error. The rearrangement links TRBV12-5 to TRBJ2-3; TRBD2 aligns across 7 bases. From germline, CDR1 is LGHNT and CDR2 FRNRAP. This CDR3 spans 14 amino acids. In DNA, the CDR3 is TGTGCTAGTGGCTTGGCGGGAGCGGCAGATACGCAGTATTTT. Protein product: CASGLAGAADTQYF.

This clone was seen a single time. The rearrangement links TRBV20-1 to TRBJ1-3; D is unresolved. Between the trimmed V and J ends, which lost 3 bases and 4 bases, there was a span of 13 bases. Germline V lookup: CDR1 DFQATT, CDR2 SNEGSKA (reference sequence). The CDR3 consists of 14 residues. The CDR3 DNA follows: TGCAGTGCTAGTATCGGTCCGCTAGGAAACACCATATATTTT. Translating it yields CSASIGPLGNTIYF.

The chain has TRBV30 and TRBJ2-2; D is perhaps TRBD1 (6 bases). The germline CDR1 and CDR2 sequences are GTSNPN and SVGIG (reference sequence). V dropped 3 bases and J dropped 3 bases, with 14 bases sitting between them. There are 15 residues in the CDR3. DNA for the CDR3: TGTGCCTGGAGATCTCAGGGGTCGGACACCGGGGAGCTGTTTTTT. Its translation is CAWRSQGSDTGELFF.

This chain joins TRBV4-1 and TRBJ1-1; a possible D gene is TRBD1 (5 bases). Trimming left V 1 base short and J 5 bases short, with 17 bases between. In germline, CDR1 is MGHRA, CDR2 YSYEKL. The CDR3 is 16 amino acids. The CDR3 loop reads CASSQGPHGAGTEAFF. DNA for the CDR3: TGCGCCAGCAGCCAAGGACCTCATGGGGCCGGGACTGAAGCTTTCTTT.

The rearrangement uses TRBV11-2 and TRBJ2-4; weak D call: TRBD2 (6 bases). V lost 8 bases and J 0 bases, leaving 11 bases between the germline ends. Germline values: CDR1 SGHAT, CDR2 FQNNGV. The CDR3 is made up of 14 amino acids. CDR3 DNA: TGTGCCAGCTCCGGGACTCTAGCCAAAAACATTCAGTACTTC. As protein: CASSGTLAKNIQYF.

The CDR3 nucleotides are TGTGCCAGCAGTTCGACGGGGGGCTTGAAGCAGCCCCAGCATTTT. Translation gives CASSSTGGLKQPQHF. This chain connects TRBV27 to TRBJ1-5, with a weak D call TRBD1 (6 bases). Germline V gene data show CDR1 as MNHEY and CDR2 as SMNVEV (reference sequence). The CDR3 has 15 residues. The germline V and J ends were trimmed by 4 bases and 7 bases, with 17 bases remaining between them.

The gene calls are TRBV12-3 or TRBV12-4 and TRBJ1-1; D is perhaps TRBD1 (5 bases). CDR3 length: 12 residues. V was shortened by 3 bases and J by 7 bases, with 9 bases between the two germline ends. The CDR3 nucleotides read TGTGCCAGCAGTTTCGGCCAGGGTGAAGCTTTCTTT. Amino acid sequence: CASSFGQGEAFF.

The CDR3 region is CASSTTGRLLSGNTIYF. For the CDR3, the DNA is TGTGCCAGCAGTACGACAGGACGACTCCTCTCTGGAAACACCATATATTTT. The chain combines TRBV6-2 or TRBV6-3 with TRBJ1-3, with D possibly matching TRBD1 (6 bases). The V end lost 5 bases, the J end lost 0 bases, and 17 bases lay between the germline ends. The CDR3 is 17 amino acids. CDR1 and CDR2 from the germline V gene are MNHEY and SVGEGT.

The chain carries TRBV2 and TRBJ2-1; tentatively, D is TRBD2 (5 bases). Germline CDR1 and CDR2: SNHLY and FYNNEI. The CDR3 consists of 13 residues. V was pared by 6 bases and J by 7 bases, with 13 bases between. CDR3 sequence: CASRLSELNEQFF. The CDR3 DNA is TGTGCCAGCAGACTTAGCGAATTAAATGAGCAGTTCTTC.

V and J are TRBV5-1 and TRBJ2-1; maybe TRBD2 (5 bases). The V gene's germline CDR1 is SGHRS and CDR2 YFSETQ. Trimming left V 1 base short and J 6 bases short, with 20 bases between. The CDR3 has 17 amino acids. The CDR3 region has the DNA TGCGCCAGCAGCTTGTATTCCAGCATACTACGGGGCAATGAGCAGTTCTTC. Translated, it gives CASSLYSSILRGNEQFF.